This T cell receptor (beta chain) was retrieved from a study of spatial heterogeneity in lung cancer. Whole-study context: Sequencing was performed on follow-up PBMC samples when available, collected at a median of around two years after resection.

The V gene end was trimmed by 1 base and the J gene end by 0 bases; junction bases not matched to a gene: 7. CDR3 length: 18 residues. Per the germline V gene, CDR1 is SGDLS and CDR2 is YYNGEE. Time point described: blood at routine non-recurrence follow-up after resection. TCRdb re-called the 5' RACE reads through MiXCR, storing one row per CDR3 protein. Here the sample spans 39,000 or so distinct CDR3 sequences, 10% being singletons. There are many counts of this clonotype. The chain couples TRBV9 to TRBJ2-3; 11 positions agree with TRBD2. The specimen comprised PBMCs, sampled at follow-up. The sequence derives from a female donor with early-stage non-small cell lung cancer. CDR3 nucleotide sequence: TGTGCCAGCAGCGTAATTACTAGCGGGGGCCCAAGCACAGATACGCAGTATTTT. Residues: CASSVITSGGPSTDTQYF.